The present entry profiles one T cell receptor beta chain with its context. Its antigen target is currently unknown. No much larger clone exists at a distance of one base, and base qualities are not known. The CDR3 sequence holds 13 residues, the cysteine and phenylalanine included. The retained sequence is limited to the CDR3, 39 bases, with the frame set at the first base. According to the germline V gene, CDR1 reads SQVTM and CDR2 reads ANQGSEA. The junction carries 14 bases between V and J, which are trimmed by 5 bases and 3 bases respectively. The record originates from a study of blood T cell repertoires in COVID-19 (TCRdb year 2020). Study-level background: Samples from collaborators originated in the United States, Italy and Spain and spanned both the acute and convalescent phases of COVID-19. The prospective study material was composed of cDNA or gDNA derived from T cells, B-cell-depleted T cells, or PBMCs. Subjects who had been exposed to COVID-19, were actively infected with it, or had recovered from it provided the deeply sampled blood TCRbeta repertoires that made up the dataset. The repertoires were released in a freely available public database meant as a resource for research on the immune response to SARS-CoV-2. The samples were drawn from two sources: the first 160 participants of the ongoing ImmuneRACE study, and 1,200 or so subjects contributed by 6 global collaborators. Sample metadata almost always included a de-identified subject ID, COVID-19 status, age in years and sex. Where available, HLA class I and class II types were taken from metadata supplied by the sample provider and were not determined by assay-based typing.

The full study reports these points: The amount of clinical and demographic metadata varied by source and participant and was provided uncurated.

Whole blood was collected in K2EDTA tubes by collaborating institutions according to the institutions' own protocols. For TCRbeta analysis, collaborators shipped samples as frozen whole blood, isolated PBMCs, or DNA extracted from either of those sample types. TCRbeta CDR3 regions were amplified from genomic DNA by means of the immunoSEQ Assay, a bias-controlled multiplex PCR. On the authors' methods: Within the assay, amplification of reference gene primers was used to estimate how many nucleated cells each sample contained. To quantify the absolute abundance of each unique TCRbeta CDR3 rearrangement, sequence reads were collapsed and filtered. For each sample, productive Simpson clonality was calculated by taking the square root of Simpson's diversity index across productive rearrangements. TCRdb provides this immuneACCESS table in a form limited to in-frame rearrangements. Some clones are lacking; in checked studies, under half of them reflect an unresolved V gene, and why the rest are absent is not known. Clone size and the V and J calls come from that table; the DNA yielded D and trimming. The sample records some 79,000 clones, 85% to 90% of which are singletons. Jointly, the top ten make up approximately 15% of the sample.

Sequencing was carried out using peripheral blood. The chain is assembled from TRBV29-1 and TRBJ2-7; the D gene is not confidently resolved. This TCR was sampled from a man between 70 and 80 years old with active or convalescent COVID-19. CDR3 sequence: CSVNNYPSYEQYF. Read as DNA, the sequence is TGCAGCGTTAACAATTACCCCAGCTACGAGCAGTACTTC.